These 29 T cell receptor beta chains were sequenced from one sample in a study of blood T cell repertoires in COVID-19. Measured with immunoSEQ multiplex PCR; TCRdb has only the in-frame clones, and not every one. The table shows approximately 150,000 clones, with about nine tenths occurring only once. The specimen was peripheral blood. The receptors originated from a woman aged 70 to 79 with acute or convalescent COVID-19.

This clone was recorded once. The rearrangement links TRBV4-2 to TRBJ1-1; TRBD1 might be the D (6 bases). Trimming stripped 2 bases from V and 0 bases from J, with 13 bases between. Germline V CDR1 and CDR2: LGHNA, YNFKEQ. The CDR3 runs 16 residues. The CDR3 sequence: CASSQMGARVNTEAFF. Written as DNA, the CDR3 is TGTGCCAGCAGCCAAATGGGGGCGAGGGTGAACACTGAAGCTTTCTTT.

CDR3 loop: CASSPRRGDDEQFF. CDR3 nucleotide sequence: TGTGCCAGCAGCCCCCGGCGGGGTGACGATGAGCAGTTCTTC. The rearrangement joins TRBV7-9 to TRBJ2-1; the D gene is possibly TRBD2 (6 bases). V was trimmed by 5 bases and J by 8 bases, leaving 16 bases between them. Germline V gene sequence: CDR1 SEHNR, CDR2 FQNEAQ (reference sequence). CDR3 length: 14 amino acids. The entire variable domain, with the rest obtained from reference TRBV7-9 and TRBJ2-1, is as follows: DTGVSQNPRHKITKRGQNVTFRCDPISEHNRLYWYRQTLGQGPEFLTYFQNEAQLEKSRLLSDRFSAERPKGSFSTLEIQRTEQGDSAMYLCASSPRRGDDEQFFGPGTRLTVL.

The J gene is TRBJ2-2, the V gene TRBV4-1; 10 nucleotides line up with TRBD1. Trimming took 3 bases from V and 6 from J; bases not matched to a gene: 7. CDR1 MGHRA and CDR2 YSYEKL come from the germline V gene. This CDR3 is 16 amino acids long. CDR3 protein: CASSQTGQGKAGELFF. Here the CDR3 DNA reads TGCGCCAGCAGCCAGACGGGACAGGGGAAGGCCGGGGAGCTGTTTTTT.

The CDR3 nucleotides read TGTGCCAGCAGTGGACAGGGCACAGATACGCAGTATTTT. The encoded protein is CASSGQGTDTQYF. This chain connects TRBV6-6 to TRBJ2-3, with 7 bases matching TRBD1. The germline V gene has CDR1 MNHNY and CDR2 SVGAGI (reference sequence). The CDR3 is 13 amino acids. The J segment lost 1 base and the V segment lost 5 bases, leaving 0 bases of the junction unmatched.

This chain links TRBV6-5 with TRBJ1-1; D gene ambiguous. The CDR3 consists of 14 residues. Germline V CDR1 and CDR2: MNHEY, SVGAGI. The V gene lost 2 bases and the J gene lost 1 base, with 8 bases spanning the gap. The CDR3, as DNA: TGTGCCAGCAGTTACGGTTTAGCGAACACTGAAGCTTTCTTT. It is translated as CASSYGLANTEAFF.

V usage is TRBV5-4 and J usage is TRBJ2-2; 10 bases map to TRBD2. CDR3 length equals 16 residues. Germline values: CDR1 SGHNT, CDR2 YYREEE (reference sequence). Trimming removed 4 bases from V and 3 bases from J; junction bases left unmatched: 6. DNA for the CDR3: TGTGCCAGCAGCCCGACGCTAGCGGGAGACACCGGGGAGCTGTTTTTT. It yields the protein CASSPTLAGDTGELFF.

This clone was picked up one time. The J gene is TRBJ2-7, the V gene TRBV7-9, with TRBD2 identical over 7 bases. Germline lookup yields CDR1 SEHNR and CDR2 FQNEAQ (reference sequence). This CDR3 is 15 amino acids long. Trimming cost V 1 base and J 4 bases; bases outside gene matches: 7. CDR3 sequence: CASSLGPSGEYEQYF. The CDR3 coding sequence is TGTGCCAGCAGCTTAGGGCCTAGCGGAGAATACGAGCAGTACTTC.

V usage is TRBV5-5 and J usage is TRBJ1-5, with TRBD1 matching 7 bases. With 2 bases clipped from V and 3 bases from J, the junction kept 8 bases outside the gene matches. The CDR3 totals 16 residues. Germline assignment: CDR1 SGHKS and CDR2 YYEKEE (reference sequence). The CDR3 is CASSFADTGANQPQHF. For the CDR3, the DNA is TGTGCCAGCAGCTTTGCCGACACAGGGGCCAATCAGCCCCAGCATTTT.

The CDR3 reads CASSDPRGFSYEQYF. CDR3 DNA: TGTGCCAGCAGTGACCCCAGGGGATTTTCCTACGAGCAGTACTTC. The chain is built from TRBV2 and TRBJ2-7; possible D gene TRBD1, 6 bases. V was pared by 3 bases and J by 1 base, with 13 bases between. Germline V lookup: CDR1 SNHLY, CDR2 FYNNEI. The CDR3 has 15 residues.

DNA for the CDR3: TGTGCCAGTAGATCCTCCCGTCGGTCGCACTATGGCTACACCTTC. This encodes CASRSSRRSHYGYTF. V usage is TRBV19 and J usage is TRBJ1-2; D call uncertain. This CDR3 is 15 amino acids long. Germline V gene data show CDR1 as LNHDA and CDR2 as SQIVND (reference sequence). V was shortened by 6 bases and J by 3 bases, with 17 bases between the two germline ends.

The chain employs TRBV19 and TRBJ2-7; 14 positions match TRBD2. J gave up 3 bases and V 5 bases, and 9 bases lay outside the gene matches. The CDR3 extends over 17 amino acids. Looked up from germline, CDR1 is LNHDA and CDR2 is SQIVND (reference sequence). In nucleotides, the CDR3 is TGTGCCAGTAGTCCGGGACTAGCGGGAGAAATCGTCTACGAGCAGTACTTC. Its translation is CASSPGLAGEIVYEQYF.

This chain uses TRBV4-3 with TRBJ1-2; the D gene is possibly TRBD1 (5 bases). This CDR3 has 16 residues. The V and J ends lost 2 bases and 4 bases respectively, with 17 bases between them. Germline CDR1 and CDR2: LGHNA and YSLEER. In nucleotides, the CDR3 is TGCGCCAGCAGCCAATCAGCGGGGACGCGGGGCTATGGCTACACCTTC. Translated, it gives CASSQSAGTRGYGYTF.

The chain joins TRBV19 to TRBJ1-5; TRBD1 might be the D (5 bases). Germline CDR1 LNHDA, CDR2 SQIVND (reference sequence). This CDR3 spans 18 amino acids. V lost 4 bases to trimming and J lost 4 bases, with 23 bases between them. The CDR3 reads CASSTSRQFSAINQPQHF. CDR3 DNA: TGTGCCAGTAGTACCAGCCGACAGTTTTCAGCAATTAATCAGCCCCAGCATTTT.

This chain uses TRBV3-1 (or the pseudogene TRBV3-2) with TRBJ1-2, with D perhaps matching TRBD1 (6 bases). Germline V gene data show CDR1 as LGHDT and CDR2 as YNNKEL (reference sequence). Trimming took off 0 bases at V and 2 bases at J, with 13 bases between the two ends. The CDR3 sequence is 16 residues long. DNA for the CDR3: TGTGCCAGCAGCCAAGATGCCCTACAGGGCAACTATGGCTACACCTTC. Translation: CASSQDALQGNYGYTF.

The V and J genes are TRBV19 and TRBJ2-3, with 8 bases aligning to TRBD1. Germline assignment: CDR1 LNHDA and CDR2 SQIVND (reference sequence). The CDR3 contains 15 residues. V lost 5 bases to trimming and J lost 2 bases; unmatched junction nucleotides: 6. CDR3 DNA sequence: TGTGCCAGTAGTCTAACAGGGGGATTCACAGATACGCAGTATTTT. Its translation is CASSLTGGFTDTQYF. The full variable domain, with the rest looked up from reference TRBV19 and TRBJ2-3, is DGGITQSPKYLFRKEGQNVTLSCEQNLNHDAMYWYRQDPGQGLRLIYYSQIVNDFQKGDIAEGYSVSREKKESFPLTVTSAQKNPTAFYLCASSLTGGFTDTQYFGPGTRLTVL.

The chain joins TRBV5-1 to TRBJ2-3; 11 bases line up with TRBD2. The CDR3 extends over 17 amino acids. The junction had 11 bases not matched to a gene; V was cut back by 3 bases and J by 5 bases. Germline V gives CDR1 SGHRS, CDR2 YFSETQ. Here the CDR3 reads CASSSYLAGGPQDTQYF. CDR3 sequence (DNA): TGCGCCAGCAGCTCCTACTTAGCGGGAGGGCCTCAAGATACGCAGTATTTT.

The sample holds a few counts of this clone. The chain links TRBV2 to TRBJ2-5; TRBD1 matches 12 bases. The ends lost 6 bases at V and 4 bases at J; junction bases unmatched: 6. Germline V gene lookup returns CDR1 SNHLY and CDR2 FYNNEI. This CDR3 is 15 amino acids long. The CDR3 region has the DNA TGTGCCAGCAGCGGGGGGACAGGGGGCGCAGAGACCCAGTACTTC. The encoded protein is CASSGGTGGAETQYF. The variable domain in full, completed from reference TRBV2 and TRBJ2-5, reads EPEVTQTPSHQVTQMGQEVILRCVPISNHLYFYWYRQILGQKVEFLVSFYNNEISEKSEIFDDQFSVERPDGSNFTLKIRSTKLEDSAMYFCASSGGTGGAETQYFGPGTRLLVL.

The DNA for the CDR3 is TGTGCCAGCAGCTTAATTCGGACAGGGACCCATCTCTACGAGCAGTACTTC. This sequence encodes CASSLIRTGTHLYEQYF. The chain has TRBV5-6 and TRBJ2-7; TRBD1 aligns across 8 bases. The CDR3 length is 17 residues. Per germline, CDR1 SGHDT and CDR2 YYEEEE. V was clipped by 2 bases and J by 3 bases; unmatched bases: 13.

The V call is TRBV7-2, the J call TRBJ2-7, with D unresolved. The V gene's germline CDR1 is SGHTA and CDR2 FQGNSA. CDR3 size: 12 residues. The V gene lost 2 bases and the J gene lost 4 bases, with 6 bases spanning the gap. CDR3 region: CASSLSSYEQYF. For the CDR3, the DNA is TGTGCCAGCAGCTTAAGCTCTTACGAGCAGTACTTC.

This clone showed up just a few times. The chain employs TRBV5-1 and TRBJ2-1; TRBD2 aligns across 12 bases. Germline assignment: CDR1 SGHRS and CDR2 YFSETQ. The CDR3 is made up of 14 amino acids. With 1 base clipped from V and 7 bases from J, the junction kept 0 bases outside the gene matches. The CDR3 protein is CASSLTSGGNEQFF. The CDR3, as DNA: TGCGCCAGCAGCTTGACTAGCGGGGGGAATGAGCAGTTCTTC. Supplemented by reference TRBV5-1 and TRBJ2-1, the full variable domain reads KAGVTQTPRYLIKTRGQQVTLSCSPISGHRSVSWYQQTPGQGLQFLFEYFSETQRNKGNFPGRFSGRQFSNSRSEMNVSTLELGDSALYLCASSLTSGGNEQFFGPGTRLTVL.

V and J are TRBV3-1 (or the pseudogene TRBV3-2) and TRBJ2-3; a weak D match, TRBD1 (6 bases). The CDR3 consists of 13 residues. V lost 0 bases and J 10 bases, leaving 11 bases between the germline ends. CDR1 and CDR2 from the germline V gene are LGHDT and YNNKEL (reference sequence). The CDR3 reads CASSQDWGQAQYF. The DNA for the CDR3 is TGTGCCAGCAGCCAAGATTGGGGGCAGGCGCAGTATTTT.

The chain joins TRBV10-3 to TRBJ1-2; 8 bases fit TRBD1. Germline CDR1 is ENHRY and CDR2 is SYGVKD. This CDR3 is built from 12 residues. V gave up 8 bases and J gave up 8 bases; unmatched junction bases: 7. Here the CDR3 reads CAIAGQATGYTF. CDR3 DNA: TGTGCCATCGCGGGACAGGCTACGGGCTACACCTTC.

The chain combines TRBV7-9 with TRBJ1-3; D gene ambiguous. The CDR3 is made up of 13 amino acids. CDR1 is SEHNR, CDR2 FQNEAQ, per germline (reference sequence). V shed 5 bases and J shed 1 base, with 6 bases lying between them. CDR3 amino acids: CASSRSSGNTIYF. CDR3 nucleotides: TGTGCCAGCAGCCGGTCGTCTGGAAACACCATATATTTT. The full variable domain, with the rest looked up from reference TRBV7-9 and TRBJ1-3, is DTGVSQNPRHKITKRGQNVTFRCDPISEHNRLYWYRQTLGQGPEFLTYFQNEAQLEKSRLLSDRFSAERPKGSFSTLEIQRTEQGDSAMYLCASSRSSGNTIYFGEGSWLTVV.

The chain recombines TRBV6-6 with TRBJ2-7, with 7 bases fitting TRBD1. Trimming removed 4 bases from V and 1 base from J; junction bases left unmatched: 4. CDR3 length equals 14 residues. Germline V gene data show CDR1 as MNHNY and CDR2 as SVGAGI (reference sequence). CDR3 in amino acids: CASSFSTGSYEQYF. The CDR3 region has the DNA TGTGCCAGCAGTTTTTCGACAGGGTCCTACGAGCAGTACTTC.

V is TRBV7-2 and J is TRBJ2-3, with TRBD1 as a possible D gene (5 bases). The CDR3 contains 15 residues. Germline V gene sequence: CDR1 SGHTA, CDR2 FQGNSA. Deletions cut 5 bases from V and 2 bases from J, with 14 bases between. CDR3 protein: CASSPRQGTTDTQYF. CDR3 coding DNA: TGTGCCAGCAGCCCTCGCCAGGGTACCACAGATACGCAGTATTTT.

This clone was detected a few times. The V call is TRBV15, the J call TRBJ1-4; 9 bases line up with TRBD1. This CDR3 contains 18 residues. Germline lookup yields CDR1 LNHNV and CDR2 YYDKDF (reference sequence). V trimming: 4 bases; J trimming: 5 bases; junction bases outside the gene matches: 14. The CDR3 protein is CATSKPDRGFKRNEKLFF. Written as DNA, the CDR3 is TGTGCCACCAGCAAACCCGACAGGGGGTTTAAACGGAATGAAAAACTGTTTTTT.

This rearrangement joins TRBV19 to TRBJ1-4; 8 bases fit TRBD1. The germline V gene has CDR1 LNHDA and CDR2 SQIVND (reference sequence). Germline trimming cut 9 bases from V and 7 bases from J; bases unmatched to any gene: 7. CDR3 size: 13 residues. CDR3 sequence (DNA): TGTGCCAGCAGCAGGGGGCCGGGTGAAAAACTGTTTTTT. Translation: CASSRGPGEKLFF.

This chain connects TRBV19 to TRBJ1-5; 7 bases fit TRBD1. Germline V gene sequence: CDR1 LNHDA, CDR2 SQIVND (reference sequence). The CDR3 runs 19 residues. V gave up 4 bases and J gave up 2 bases; unmatched junction bases: 17. CDR3 sequence reads: CASSKFVDRNVKGNQPQHF. DNA of the CDR3: TGTGCCAGTAGTAAGTTCGTGGACAGGAACGTAAAAGGCAATCAGCCCCAGCATTTT.

The CDR3 nucleotides read TGCGCCAGCAGCTTGGGCGGGGCGAACACTGAAGCTTTCTTT. Encoded protein: CASSLGGANTEAFF. The chain carries TRBV5-1 and TRBJ1-1; tentatively, D is TRBD1 (5 bases). The germline V and J ends were trimmed by 0 bases and 1 base, with 7 bases remaining between them. This CDR3 has 14 residues. The germline V gene has CDR1 SGHRS and CDR2 YFSETQ.